This TCR beta chain emerged from a study of beta chain features in type 1 diabetes. Study outcomes and limitations: A moderate, significant TCRB CDR3 shortening appeared in type 1 diabetes across four CD4+ subsets.

Trimming took 4 bases from V and 2 from J; bases not matched to a gene: 14. The germline CDR1 and CDR2 sequences are SQVTM and ANQGSEA. There are 17 residues in the CDR3. Comment on this clone: What it recognizes is unknown.

The whole isolated RNA underwent reverse transcription, so sequencing captured expressed TCRB transcripts. TCRdb keeps only in-frame clones here, not all; method: immunoSEQ multiplex PCR. The data show around 200,000 clones, about 13% seen once. This receptor was obtained from a woman aged 18-30 years in good health. The material sequenced was central memory CD4+ T cells from blood. This chain joins TRBV29-1 and TRBJ2-5; 9 bases are a match to TRBD1. The CDR3 loop reads CSVVGQGVAEPQETQYF. The CDR3 DNA reads as TGCAGCGTTGTGGGACAGGGAGTAGCGGAGCCGCAAGAGACCCAGTACTTC.